One sample yielded the 24 T cell receptor beta chains listed below, sequenced in a study of T-cell memory formation after mild COVID-19. TCRdb redid the calling of the 5' RACE reads with MiXCR, one entry per CDR3 protein. Of tens of thousands of distinct CDR3 sequences in the sample, roughly 10% are singletons; the top ten hold 29%. Sequencing was carried out using PBMCs or a T cell subset sorted from them (not recorded which). The receptors were gathered from a man aged 18 to 30 who had mild COVID-19 (a few samples of this study predate the infection). Cell type and time point are not known.

Ten or more counts support this clonotype. The genes are TRBV7-8 and TRBJ2-6, with 9 bases that match TRBD1. The CDR3 sequence is 18 residues long. Germline V gene sequence: CDR1 SGHVS, CDR2 FQNEAQ. V was pared by 3 bases and J by 4 bases, with 10 bases of the junction left unmatched. CDR3 in amino acids: CASSLVGGTGIGANVLTF. In DNA form, the CDR3 reads TGTGCCAGCAGCTTGGTGGGCGGGACAGGGATCGGGGCCAACGTCCTGACTTTC.

Ten or more counts support this clonotype. This chain joins TRBV4-1 and TRBJ2-7; D is unresolved. This CDR3 has 15 residues. V lost 0 bases and J lost 2, with 11 bases in between. The V gene's germline CDR1 is MGHRA and CDR2 YSYEKL. CDR3 bases: TGCGCCAGCAGCCAAGATCCTACGTCGACCTACGAGCAGTACGTC. This gives the protein CASSQDPTSTYEQYV.

This clonotype was seen at least ten times. CDR3 protein: CASSGRWAFF. In DNA, the CDR3 is TGTGCCAGCAGCGGGCGTTGGGCTTTCTTT. The genes are TRBV7-9 and TRBJ1-1; unclear D gene. Germline V lookup: CDR1 SEHNR, CDR2 FQNEAQ (reference sequence). This CDR3 spans 10 amino acids. V dropped 5 bases and J dropped 11 bases, with 9 bases sitting between them.

This clonotype was recorded many times. The genes are TRBV20-1 and TRBJ2-4, with 7 bases lining up with TRBD2. The CDR3 covers 13 residues. CDR1 DFQATT and CDR2 SNEGSKA come from the germline V gene (reference sequence). V dropped 5 bases and J dropped 6; count of bases not matched to a gene: 7. The CDR3 DNA follows: TGCAGTGCTCCCTTAGCGGGTTCAAACATTCAGTACTTC. It translates to CSAPLAGSNIQYF.

The sample holds many counts of this clonotype. The chain carries TRBV15 and TRBJ2-3; 7 bases map to TRBD1. Trimming removed 3 bases from V and 0 bases from J; junction bases left unmatched: 3. CDR3 length equals 15 residues. Germline lookup yields CDR1 LNHNV and CDR2 YYDKDF (reference sequence). The CDR3 is CATSRPGQSTDTQYF. In DNA, the CDR3 is TGTGCCACCAGCAGGCCGGGACAGAGCACAGATACGCAGTATTTT.

At least ten counts were recorded for this clonotype. V usage is TRBV4-1 and J usage is TRBJ2-3; D remains ambiguous. Deletions cut 0 bases from V and 6 bases from J, with 16 bases between. The V gene's germline CDR1 is MGHRA and CDR2 YSYEKL. This CDR3 comprises 16 residues. The DNA of the CDR3 is TGCGCCAGCAGCCAAGAAGGGCGACCAAATGTCGATACGCAGTATTTT. Its translation: CASSQEGRPNVDTQYF.

This clonotype was found many times. The chain is built from TRBV14 and TRBJ2-1; 9 bases are a match to TRBD1. CDR1 is SGHDN, CDR2 FVKESK, per germline. With 6 bases clipped from V and 4 bases from J, the junction kept 4 bases outside the gene matches. The length of the CDR3 is 14 residues. The CDR3 spells CASRSGTGYNEQFF. CDR3 sequence (DNA): TGTGCCAGCAGATCCGGGACAGGGTACAATGAGCAGTTCTTC.

There are a few counts of this clonotype. The gene calls are TRBV28 and TRBJ1-2, with D tentatively TRBD1 (6 bases). CDR3 size: 14 residues. Germline lookup yields CDR1 MDHEN and CDR2 SYDVKM. Trimming stripped 6 bases from V and 4 bases from J, with 15 bases between. CDR3 nucleotides: TGTGCCAGCAGATTGGTGACAGGTCGCTATGGCTACACCTTC. Protein product: CASRLVTGRYGYTF.

This clonotype was counted at least ten times. The chain is built from TRBV24-1 and TRBJ2-3, with 9 bases lining up with TRBD2. Germline assignment: CDR1 KGHDR and CDR2 SFDVKD. The CDR3 runs 18 residues. Trimming took 5 bases from V and 2 from J; bases not matched to a gene: 13. The CDR3: CATSGSSGGLPHTDTQYF. CDR3 coding DNA: TGTGCCACCAGTGGTTCGAGCGGGGGGCTCCCTCACACAGATACGCAGTATTTT.

This clonotype was recorded at least ten times. CDR3 residues: CASSQDWGDIQYF. The DNA for the CDR3 is TGCGCCAGCAGCCAAGATTGGGGTGACATTCAGTACTTC. V is TRBV4-3 and J is TRBJ2-4; D not resolved. The germline gives CDR1 LGHNA, CDR2 YSLEER. V was pared by 0 bases and J by 8 bases, with 8 bases between. This CDR3 comprises 13 residues.

This clonotype was seen a handful of times. This chain joins TRBV20-1 and TRBJ2-1; D not certain. The CDR3 consists of 12 residues. Germline V gives CDR1 DFQATT, CDR2 SNEGSKA (reference sequence). V shed 6 bases and J shed 8 bases, with 14 bases lying between them. The CDR3 loop reads CSAPWASHEQFF. CDR3 DNA: TGCAGTGCCCCCTGGGCTAGTCATGAGCAGTTCTTC.

This chain uses TRBV4-2 with TRBJ2-7; the D is unclear. The CDR3 spans 15 residues. Trimming cost V 4 bases and J 3 bases, with 16 bases left between them. The germline CDR1 and CDR2 sequences are LGHNA and YNFKEQ. Here the CDR3 reads CASSLSSSGVYEQYF. CDR3 nucleotides: TGTGCCAGCAGCCTTAGCTCCTCCGGAGTCTACGAGCAGTACTTC.

The chain employs TRBV29-1 and TRBJ2-5, with D unresolved. The CDR3 runs to 13 residues. CDR1 is SQVTM and CDR2 is ANQGSEA in the germline V gene. The V and J ends lost 6 bases and 5 bases respectively, with 16 bases between them. Here the CDR3 reads CSVSWGIGETQYF. CDR3 DNA: TGCAGCGTCTCTTGGGGAATTGGGGAGACCCAGTACTTC.

This clonotype came up many times. The junction departs from germline at one end; a sequencing error may be responsible. The genes are TRBV10-3 and TRBJ1-2, with D perhaps matching TRBD1 (5 bases). The CDR3 runs to 11 residues. Looked up from germline, CDR1 is ENHRY and CDR2 is SYGVKD. The CDR3 loop reads CAISDSQDTLF. The CDR3 coding sequence is TGTGCCATCAGTGATTCCCAGGACACCCTCTTC.

This clonotype was recorded at least ten times. The chain recombines TRBV4-3 with TRBJ1-3; no clear D. This CDR3 spans 16 amino acids. Per the germline V gene, CDR1 is LGHNA and CDR2 is YSLEER. V gave up 3 bases and J gave up 0 bases, with 12 bases separating them. The CDR3 bases are TGCGCCAGCAGCCACCTCGACGGCTACTCTGGAAACACCATATATTTT. It translates to CASSHLDGYSGNTIYF.

V is TRBV12-3 or TRBV12-4 and J is TRBJ2-5, with 9 bases identical to TRBD1. J was trimmed by 4 bases and V by 6 bases; bases with no gene match: 15. The CDR3 covers 17 residues. As DNA, the CDR3 is TGTGCCAGCAGATCTCTTACTCCGGGACAGGGACGAGAGACCCAGTACTTC. This sequence encodes CASRSLTPGQGRETQYF.

This clonotype was counted many times. J is TRBJ2-6 and V is TRBV28, with unresolved D. V dropped 8 bases and J dropped 0 bases, with 17 bases sitting between them. Looked up from germline, CDR1 is MDHEN and CDR2 is SYDVKM. This CDR3 contains 17 residues. CDR3 amino acids: CASDSKGFRSGANVLTF. Written as DNA, the CDR3 is TGTGCCAGCGATAGTAAGGGTTTCCGCTCTGGGGCCAACGTCCTGACTTTC.

In this sample, this clonotype turned up many times. The genes are TRBV5-1 and TRBJ2-1; TRBD2 aligns across 11 bases. This CDR3 has 15 residues. V lost 0 bases and J lost 8; bases outside the gene matches: 4. Germline loops: CDR1 SGHRS, CDR2 YFSETQ. Written as DNA, the CDR3 is TGCGCCAGCAGCTTGGCTAGCGGGGGGATATATGAGCAGTTCTTC. It specifies CASSLASGGIYEQFF.

This clonotype has a count of ten or more. This chain connects TRBV9 to TRBJ2-5, with D possibly being TRBD2 (5 bases). From germline, CDR1 is SGDLS and CDR2 YYNGEE. The V end lost 4 bases, the J end lost 5 bases, and 18 bases lay between the germline ends. The CDR3 runs to 15 residues. The CDR3 spells CASSPRSGSTETQYF. The CDR3 DNA reads TGTGCCAGCAGCCCACGATCGGGGTCTACGGAGACCCAGTACTTC. Full variable domain (outside the CDR3, taken from reference TRBV9 and TRBJ2-5): DSGVTQTPKHLITATGQRVTLRCSPRSGDLSVYWYQQSLDQGLQFLIQYYNGEERAKGNILERFSAQQFPDLHSELNLSSLELGDSALYFCASSPRSGSTETQYFGPGTRLLVL.

The gene calls are TRBV4-2 and TRBJ2-1; D gene uncertain. The V and J ends lost 0 bases and 0 bases respectively, with 9 bases between them. This CDR3 comprises 16 residues. Germline assignment: CDR1 LGHNA and CDR2 YNFKEQ. Here the CDR3 reads CASSQEGSSSYNEQFF. As DNA, the CDR3 is TGTGCCAGCAGCCAAGAGGGCAGCAGCTCCTACAATGAGCAGTTCTTC.

In this sample, this clonotype turned up many times. The V call is TRBV4-1, the J call TRBJ1-4, with TRBD1 identical over 9 bases. The CDR3 is made up of 18 amino acids. The V gene's germline CDR1 is MGHRA and CDR2 YSYEKL. V dropped 1 base and J dropped 8; count of bases not matched to a gene: 14. CDR3 in DNA: TGCGCCAGCAGCCAAGTCCCTTATAAACAGGGGGCAGGGGAAAAACTGTTTTTT. Encoded protein: CASSQVPYKQGAGEKLFF.

This clonotype came up many times. The chain links TRBV5-1 to TRBJ1-2; 7 bases match TRBD1. The CDR3 is made up of 13 amino acids. Germline V gene lookup returns CDR1 SGHRS and CDR2 YFSETQ. V was pared by 0 bases and J by 6 bases, with 2 bases of the junction left unmatched. The CDR3 coding sequence is TGCGCCAGCAGCTTGGGACAGGGAAATGGCTACACCTTC. Translation gives CASSLGQGNGYTF.

This clonotype was counted at least ten times. V is TRBV27 and J is TRBJ2-3; D is uncertain. This CDR3 has 14 amino acids. The germline V and J ends were trimmed by 6 bases and 1 base, with 11 bases remaining between them. Germline assignment: CDR1 MNHEY and CDR2 SMNVEV (reference sequence). CDR3 protein: CASSPEWGTDTQYF. CDR3 coding DNA: TGTGCCAGCAGCCCCGAATGGGGCACAGATACGCAGTATTTT.

In its sample, this clonotype was seen many times. The J gene is TRBJ2-7, the V gene TRBV7-9; unclear D gene. The V end was cut by 2 bases, the J end by 1 base, with 12 bases between. This CDR3 has 15 amino acids. Looked up from germline, CDR1 is SEHNR and CDR2 is FQNEAQ (reference sequence). CDR3 nucleotides: TGTGCCAGCAGCTTATCCACTTCTCAGTCCTACGAGCAGTACTTC. This codes for CASSLSTSQSYEQYF. The full variable domain, rest sourced from reference TRBV7-9 and TRBJ2-7, is DTGVSQNPRHKITKRGQNVTFRCDPISEHNRLYWYRQTLGQGPEFLTYFQNEAQLEKSRLLSDRFSAERPKGSFSTLEIQRTEQGDSAMYLCASSLSTSQSYEQYFGPGTRLTVT.